The source of this T cell receptor beta chain is a study of identical twins. Each cDNA held unique molecular identifiers, and template switching gave it a universal primer site. Each CDR3 protein gets one entry after TCRdb re-called the 5' RACE reads with MiXCR. The sample lists under 300,000 distinct CDR3 sequences, roughly 13% occurring once. J lost 5 bases, V lost 4 bases, and 12 bases had no gene match. Germline loops: CDR1 LGHNA, CDR2 YNFKEQ. The CDR3 extends over 17 amino acids. This clonotype was observed at least ten times. This sample also appeared in a second study, on yellow fever vaccine responses in identical twins.

This receptor was obtained from a woman aged 18-29 years in good health. The chain combines TRBV4-2 with TRBJ2-5; 11 bases agree with TRBD2. Sequencing was done on a sample of memory (CD45RO+) T cells sorted from blood. CDR3 loop: CASSPGTSGQTGETQYF. CDR3 in DNA: TGTGCCAGCAGCCCGGGGACTAGCGGACAGACGGGTGAGACCCAGTACTTC.